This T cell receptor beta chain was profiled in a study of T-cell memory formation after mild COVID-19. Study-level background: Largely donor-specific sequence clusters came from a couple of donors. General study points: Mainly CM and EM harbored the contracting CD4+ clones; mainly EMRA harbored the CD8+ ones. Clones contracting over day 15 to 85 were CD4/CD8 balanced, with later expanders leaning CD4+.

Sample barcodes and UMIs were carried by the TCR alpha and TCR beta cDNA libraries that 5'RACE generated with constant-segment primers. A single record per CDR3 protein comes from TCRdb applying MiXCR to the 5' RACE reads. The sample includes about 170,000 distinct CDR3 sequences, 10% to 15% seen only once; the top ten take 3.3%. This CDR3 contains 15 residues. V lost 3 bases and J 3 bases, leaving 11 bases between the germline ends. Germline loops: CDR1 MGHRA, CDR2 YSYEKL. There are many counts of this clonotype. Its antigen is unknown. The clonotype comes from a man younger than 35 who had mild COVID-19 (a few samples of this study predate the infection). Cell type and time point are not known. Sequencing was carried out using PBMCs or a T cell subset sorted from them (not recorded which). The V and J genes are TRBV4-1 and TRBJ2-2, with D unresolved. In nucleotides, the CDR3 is TGCGCCAGCAGCCACAGCAAGGGTGACACCGGGGAGCTGTTTTTT. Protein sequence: CASSHSKGDTGELFF.